One and the same sample provided the 32 T cell receptor beta chains below, sequenced in a study of OX40 agonist ivuxolimab in advanced cancers. Only in-frame clones appear in the TCRdb table, and some are missing; sequencing was by immunoSEQ multiplex PCR. The table lists some 51,000 clones, 65% to 85% of them singletons. The specimen comprised CD4+ or CD8+ T cells sorted from blood, sampled in a trial of the OX40 agonist ivuxolimab. These receptors all stem from an adult with an advanced solid tumor such as melanoma, head and neck, liver or kidney cancer.

This chain uses TRBV11-3 with TRBJ2-7, with 10 bases identical to TRBD1. Per germline, CDR1 SGHNT and CDR2 YENEEA. The CDR3 has 15 residues. V gave up 5 bases and J gave up 6 bases; unmatched junction bases: 10. CDR3 in amino acids: CASSQAGTGVGEQYF. Written as DNA, the CDR3 is TGTGCCAGCAGCCAAGCCGGGACAGGGGTGGGCGAGCAGTACTTC.

CDR3 coding DNA: TGTGCCAGCAGCTTCCCCCATAGCGATGAGCAGTTCTTC. It translates to CASSFPHSDEQFF. The chain couples TRBV5-5 to TRBJ2-1; TRBD2 might be the D (5 bases). The CDR3 has 13 amino acids. Looked up from germline, CDR1 is SGHKS and CDR2 is YYEKEE (reference sequence). V shed 2 bases and J shed 8 bases, with 11 bases lying between them.

The chain joins TRBV7-8 to TRBJ1-4, with a possible D match to TRBD1 (5 bases). Trimming took off 5 bases at V and 8 bases at J, with 33 bases between the two ends. Germline V lookup: CDR1 SGHVS, CDR2 FQNEAQ. This CDR3 is 20 amino acids long. The CDR3 DNA sequence: TGTGCCAGCAGCCCTTATAGAGTATTGGCAGGGCCAACCCTAAGGGAAAAACTGTTTTTT. Protein sequence: CASSPYRVLAGPTLREKLFF.

This chain links TRBV9 with TRBJ2-1; no firm D call. The V gene lost 0 bases and the J gene lost 3 bases, with 7 bases spanning the gap. The germline V gene has CDR1 SGDLS and CDR2 YYNGEE. The CDR3 spans 14 residues. Written as DNA, the CDR3 is TGTGCCAGCAGCGTAGGAAGATTCTACAATGAGCAGTTCTTC. Amino acids: CASSVGRFYNEQFF.

This chain uses TRBV6-1 with TRBJ1-1, with 9 bases fitting TRBD1. The CDR3 sequence is 14 residues long. Germline V gene sequence: CDR1 MNHNS, CDR2 SASEGT. V lost 5 bases and J lost 1; bases outside the gene matches: 2. The CDR3 DNA follows: TGTGCCAGCAGTAACAGGGGGCGGAACACTGAAGCTTTCTTT. Translated, it gives CASSNRGRNTEAFF.

The V gene is TRBV27, the J gene TRBJ2-3; D could derive from TRBD1 or TRBD2 (5 bases each). CDR3 size: 17 residues. The V end was cut by 6 bases, the J end by 1 base, with 20 bases between. Germline lookup yields CDR1 MNHEY and CDR2 SMNVEV (reference sequence). The CDR3, as DNA: TGTGCCAGCAGCTATGGGGACCCACGGGTAGGCACAGATACGCAGTATTTT. Residues: CASSYGDPRVGTDTQYF.

This clone rates as medium-sized. The V and J genes are TRBV6-5 and TRBJ2-7, with TRBD1 identical over 9 bases. This CDR3 contains 15 residues. Unmatched junction bases numbered 9, after V lost 7 bases and J lost 2 bases. Germline V lookup: CDR1 MNHEY, CDR2 SVGAGI. CDR3: CASTLFTGGTYEQYF. The CDR3 DNA follows: TGTGCCAGCACCCTATTTACAGGGGGCACCTACGAGCAGTACTTC.

The chain recombines TRBV30 with TRBJ1-5; maybe TRBD1 (6 bases). Trimming cost V 2 bases and J 6 bases, with 14 bases left between them. Germline V CDR1 and CDR2: GTSNPN, SVGIG (reference sequence). The CDR3 length is 14 residues. The CDR3, as DNA: TGTGCCTGGAGTACCTTAGGGGGGGGTCAGCCCCAGCATTTT. It is translated as CAWSTLGGGQPQHF.

This clone was recorded only once. In nucleotides, the CDR3 is TGTGCCAGCAGGGGCGGCGACACTGAAGCTTTCTTT. This translates into CASRGGDTEAFF. The gene calls are TRBV6-1 and TRBJ1-1; D is unresolved. CDR1 is MNHNS, CDR2 SASEGT, per germline. V lost 6 bases to trimming and J lost 3 bases, with 8 bases between them. CDR3 length equals 12 residues.

The V gene is TRBV4-1, the J gene TRBJ1-1; no clear D. The CDR3 is 18 residues long. V was trimmed by 2 bases and J by 0 bases, leaving 19 bases between them. CDR1 is MGHRA, CDR2 YSYEKL, per germline. The CDR3 DNA sequence: TGCGCCAGCAGCCAACAGGCGGGTGCCGCCGGGGTGAACACTGAAGCTTTCTTT. Translated: CASSQQAGAAGVNTEAFF.

The chain employs TRBV5-5 and TRBJ2-2; D not resolved. V lost 0 bases, J lost 2 bases, and 8 bases lay in between. Germline lookup yields CDR1 SGHKS and CDR2 YYEKEE (reference sequence). CDR3 length: 15 residues. CDR3 in amino acids: CASSLGRGNTGELFF. For the CDR3, the DNA is TGTGCCAGCAGCTTGGGACGCGGTAACACCGGGGAGCTGTTTTTT.

The chain carries TRBV29-1 and TRBJ1-4; D is undetermined. CDR3 length: 13 residues. V shed 2 bases and J shed 10 bases, with 14 bases lying between them. Germline V gene data show CDR1 as SQVTM and CDR2 as ANQGSEA. The chain's CDR3 is CSVEPGPTGKLFF. The CDR3 DNA is TGCAGCGTTGAACCCGGTCCGACGGGAAAACTGTTTTTT.

This clone is categorized as medium-sized (0.01 to 0.1%). The rearrangement joins TRBV27 to TRBJ1-1; D possibly corresponds to TRBD1 (5 bases). This CDR3 is built from 16 residues. Trimming shortened V by 3 bases and J by 6 bases, and 20 bases separated the two germline ends. Germline values: CDR1 MNHEY, CDR2 SMNVEV (reference sequence). CDR3 amino acids: CASSLTVPYTGAEAFF. CDR3 DNA: TGTGCCAGCAGTTTGACAGTGCCCTATACGGGGGCTGAAGCTTTCTTT.

This clone was found many times. This chain joins TRBV6-6 and TRBJ2-7; 7 bases are a match to TRBD2. The CDR3 spans 15 residues. The germline CDR1 and CDR2 sequences are MNHNY and SVGAGI (reference sequence). The V gene end was trimmed by 0 bases and the J gene end by 6 bases; junction bases not matched to a gene: 8. CDR3 region: CASSYSRDSGGEQYF. CDR3 sequence (DNA): TGTGCCAGCAGTTACTCGAGGGACTCGGGGGGCGAGCAGTACTTC.

This chain uses TRBV19 with TRBJ2-1; possibly TRBD2 for D (5 bases). The CDR3 is made up of 14 amino acids. In germline, CDR1 is LNHDA, CDR2 SQIVND (reference sequence). V was trimmed by 6 bases and J by 0 bases, leaving 9 bases between them. CDR3 coding DNA: TGTGCCAGTAGAAGCGGCTACTCCTACAATGAGCAGTTCTTC. Its protein product is CASRSGYSYNEQFF.

The J gene is TRBJ2-3, the V gene TRBV5-4; 8 bases map to TRBD1. Germline loops: CDR1 SGHNT, CDR2 YYREEE (reference sequence). The CDR3 has 16 amino acids. Trimming took 4 bases from V and 1 from J; bases not matched to a gene: 8. This chain's CDR3 is CASSRPPGQGTDTQYF. The CDR3 DNA reads TGTGCCAGCAGCCGTCCTCCGGGACAGGGCACAGATACGCAGTATTTT.

In regard to this clone: Other DNA sequences in the same sample also yield this CDR3. This rearrangement joins TRBV12-5 to TRBJ2-7; 10 bases agree with TRBD1. The ends lost 4 bases at V and 0 bases at J; junction bases unmatched: 3. CDR1 LGHNT and CDR2 FRNRAP come from the germline V gene. The CDR3 length is 15 residues. CDR3: CASGSGQGGSYEQYF. In nucleotides, the CDR3 is TGTGCTAGTGGTTCCGGACAGGGGGGCTCCTACGAGCAGTACTTC.

The chain uses TRBV7-2 and TRBJ1-5, with unresolved D. Germline V gene data show CDR1 as SGHTA and CDR2 as FQGNSA. Trimming shortened V by 3 bases and J by 7 bases, and 10 bases separated the two germline ends. The CDR3 contains 13 residues. CDR3 in DNA: TGTGCCAGCAGCTTGTGGAAGGACCAGCCCCAGCATTTT. This sequence encodes CASSLWKDQPQHF.

The chain joins TRBV5-1 to TRBJ2-1; 7 positions match TRBD1. Germline lookup yields CDR1 SGHRS and CDR2 YFSETQ. This CDR3 has 15 amino acids. Trimming took 0 bases from V and 4 from J; bases not matched to a gene: 4. The CDR3 protein is CASSLEQGKYNEQFF. The CDR3, as DNA: TGCGCCAGCAGCTTGGAACAGGGGAAGTACAATGAGCAGTTCTTC.

The chain recombines TRBV5-5 with TRBJ2-7; D is uncertain. CDR3 length equals 15 residues. The germline V gene has CDR1 SGHKS and CDR2 YYEKEE (reference sequence). The V and J ends lost 5 bases and 0 bases respectively, with 15 bases between them. The CDR3 nucleotides read TGTGCCAGCAGATACAGAATCCGGAGCTCCTACGAGCAGTACTTC. It translates to CASRYRIRSSYEQYF.

The chain has TRBV7-9 and TRBJ2-7; D perhaps matches TRBD2 (5 bases). V lost 2 bases and J 2 bases, leaving 19 bases between the germline ends. The CDR3 totals 17 residues. CDR1 and CDR2 (germline): SEHNR, FQNEAQ (reference sequence). The CDR3 DNA follows: TGTGCCAGCAGCTTACGGGCAGGACTCCCCAGAGCCTACGAGCAGTACTTC. As protein: CASSLRAGLPRAYEQYF. Complete variable domain (other parts from reference TRBV7-9 and TRBJ2-7): DTGVSQNPRHKITKRGQNVTFRCDPISEHNRLYWYRQTLGQGPEFLTYFQNEAQLEKSRLLSDRFSAERPKGSFSTLEIQRTEQGDSAMYLCASSLRAGLPRAYEQYFGPGTRLTVT.

CDR3 residues: CASSLLERPQYF. The CDR3 DNA follows: TGTGCCAGCAGCCTCCTGGAGCGGCCCCAGTATTTT. The chain combines TRBV5-4 with TRBJ2-3; D possibly corresponds to TRBD2 (5 bases). This CDR3 spans 12 amino acids. Germline values: CDR1 SGHNT, CDR2 YYREEE (reference sequence). V lost 4 bases to trimming and J lost 12 bases, with 15 bases between them. The full variable domain, rest sourced from reference TRBV5-4 and TRBJ2-3, is ETGVTQSPTHLIKTRGQQVTLRCSSQSGHNTVSWYQQALGQGPQFIFQYYREEENGRGNFPPRFSGLQFPNYSSELNVNALELDDSALYLCASSLLERPQYFGPGTRLTVL.

This sequence joins TRBV7-8 and TRBJ1-5, with D hard to call. Germline CDR1 SGHVS, CDR2 FQNEAQ. The CDR3 contains 15 residues. Between the trimmed V and J ends, which lost 1 base and 0 bases, there was a span of 7 bases. The CDR3 loop is CASSLERFSNQPQHF. Here the CDR3 DNA reads TGTGCCAGCAGCTTAGAACGTTTTAGCAATCAGCCCCAGCATTTT.

This clone was picked up a small number of times. The chain couples TRBV29-1 to TRBJ1-4; TRBD1 is a possible D gene (6 bases). Germline CDR1 reads SQVTM; CDR2 reads ANQGSEA. With 4 bases removed from V and 8 bases from J, the gap between germline ends came to 14 bases. CDR3 length equals 13 residues. CDR3 protein: CSVGAGEVEKLFF. DNA for the CDR3: TGCAGCGTTGGGGCAGGGGAGGTCGAAAAACTGTTTTTT. The full variable domain, its missing parts supplied by reference TRBV29-1 and TRBJ1-4, is SAVISQKPSRDICQRGTSLTIQCQVDSQVTMMFWYRQQPGQSLTLIATANQGSEATYESGFVIDKFPISRPNLTFSTLTVSNMSPEDSSIYLCSVGAGEVEKLFFGSGTQLSVL.

The chain employs TRBV2 and TRBJ1-1; weak D call: TRBD1 (5 bases). Germline loops: CDR1 SNHLY, CDR2 FYNNEI. The V end lost 8 bases, the J end lost 5 bases, and 15 bases lay between the germline ends. The CDR3 extends over 13 amino acids. CDR3 in DNA: TGTGCCAGCTCTCAAACCAGGGTAACTGAAGCTTTCTTT. As protein: CASSQTRVTEAFF.

The chain uses TRBV4-2 and TRBJ2-7; possible D gene TRBD1, 5 bases. The CDR3 loop spans 16 amino acids. The V end lost 4 bases, the J end lost 3 bases, and 19 bases lay between the germline ends. CDR1 and CDR2 from the germline V gene are LGHNA and YNFKEQ. The CDR3 nucleotides read TGTGCCAGCAGCCGCACGTATGGGGCTACGGGCTACGAGCAGTACTTC. The encoded protein is CASSRTYGATGYEQYF.

Note on this clone: Germline and junction disagree at one end, which may indicate a read error. This specimen includes other DNA sequences encoding the same CDR3. The chain couples TRBV6-6 to TRBJ2-1; no clear D. This CDR3 is 12 amino acids long. Germline V gene sequence: CDR1 MNHNY, CDR2 SVGAGI (reference sequence). The CDR3, as DNA: TGTGCCAGCAGCTACTCCTTCTATGAGCAGTTCTTC. Translating it yields CASSYSFYEQFF.

The rearrangement joins TRBV18 to TRBJ1-3; maybe TRBD1 (5 bases). With 1 base removed from V and 3 bases from J, the gap between germline ends came to 13 bases. Germline loops: CDR1 KGHSH, CDR2 LQKENI. This CDR3 is 16 amino acids long. CDR3 sequence (DNA): TGTGCCAGCTCACCACAGGGACCAGGGTTTGGAAACACCATATATTTT. It translates to CASSPQGPGFGNTIYF.

This chain connects TRBV5-1 to TRBJ2-2; D is uncertain. The CDR3 covers 15 residues. Germline V gene lookup returns CDR1 SGHRS and CDR2 YFSETQ. The V and J ends lost 2 bases and 2 bases respectively, with 10 bases between them. CDR3 sequence reads: CASSFMRHNTGELFF. In DNA, the CDR3 is TGCGCCAGCAGCTTTATGCGACACAACACCGGGGAGCTGTTTTTT.

This clone has just a few counts. The chain couples TRBV6-1 to TRBJ1-5; no clear D. Germline V gene lookup returns CDR1 MNHNS and CDR2 SASEGT. The CDR3 spans 11 residues. V lost 4 bases to trimming and J lost 4 bases, with 2 bases between them. CDR3 DNA: TGTGCCAGCAGTGGTAATCAGCCCCAGCATTTT. Protein product: CASSGNQPQHF.

This clone was observed a few times. The rearrangement links TRBV15 to TRBJ1-1; no reliable D call. CDR1 and CDR2 from the germline V gene are LNHNV and YYDKDF (reference sequence). Trimming stripped 1 base from V and 5 bases from J, with 14 bases between. There are 15 residues in the CDR3. CDR3 protein: CATSRAKYHGTEAFF. The CDR3 region has the DNA TGTGCCACCAGCAGAGCTAAATATCATGGGACTGAAGCTTTCTTT.

The genes are TRBV9 and TRBJ2-1; TRBD2 agrees at 10 bases. Germline trimming cut 2 bases from V and 4 bases from J; bases unmatched to any gene: 9. This CDR3 contains 17 residues. The germline CDR1 and CDR2 sequences are SGDLS and YYNGEE. This chain's CDR3 is CASSVLPSGSVYNEQFF. CDR3 nucleotides: TGTGCCAGCAGCGTCCTCCCTAGCGGGAGTGTATACAATGAGCAGTTCTTC.